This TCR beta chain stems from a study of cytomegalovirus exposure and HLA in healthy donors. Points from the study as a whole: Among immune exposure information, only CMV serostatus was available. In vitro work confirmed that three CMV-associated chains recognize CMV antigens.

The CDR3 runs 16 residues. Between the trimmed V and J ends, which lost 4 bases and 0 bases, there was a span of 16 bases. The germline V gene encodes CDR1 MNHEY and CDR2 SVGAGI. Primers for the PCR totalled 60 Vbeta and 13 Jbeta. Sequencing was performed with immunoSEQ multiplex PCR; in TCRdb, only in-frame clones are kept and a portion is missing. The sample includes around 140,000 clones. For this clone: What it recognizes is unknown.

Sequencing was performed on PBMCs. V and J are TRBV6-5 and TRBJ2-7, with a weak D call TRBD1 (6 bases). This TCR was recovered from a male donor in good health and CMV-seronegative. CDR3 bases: TGTGCCAGCAGTTCCTCAGGGGCACGTAACTCCTACGAGCAGTACTTC. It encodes CASSSSGARNSYEQYF.